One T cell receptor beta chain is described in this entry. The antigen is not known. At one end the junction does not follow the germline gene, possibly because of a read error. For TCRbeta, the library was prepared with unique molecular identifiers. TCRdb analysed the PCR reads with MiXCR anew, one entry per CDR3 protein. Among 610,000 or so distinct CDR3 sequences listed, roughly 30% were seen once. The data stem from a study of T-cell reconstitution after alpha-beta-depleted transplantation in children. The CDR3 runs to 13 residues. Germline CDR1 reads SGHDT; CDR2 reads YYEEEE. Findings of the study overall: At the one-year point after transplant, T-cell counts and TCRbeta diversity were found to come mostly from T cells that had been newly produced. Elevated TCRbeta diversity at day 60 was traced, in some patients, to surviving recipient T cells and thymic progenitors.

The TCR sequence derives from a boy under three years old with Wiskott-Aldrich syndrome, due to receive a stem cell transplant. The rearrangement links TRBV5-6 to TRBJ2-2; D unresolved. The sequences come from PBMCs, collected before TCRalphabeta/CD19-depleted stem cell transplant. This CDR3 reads CASSLSNSGELFF. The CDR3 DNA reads TGTGCCAGCAGCTTGTCGAACTCCGGGGAGCTGTTTTTT.